This note documents a single T cell receptor (beta chain) sequence. Its specificity is not known. This entry comes from a study of early T cells in non-severe SARS-CoV-2 infection. TCRdb reprocessed the 5' RACE reads via MiXCR and lists one record per CDR3 protein. This sample has about 72,000 distinct CDR3 sequences; 9.5% to 13% occur once, and the top ten carry approximately 8%. Germline CDR1 is ENHRY and CDR2 is SYGVKD. With 8 bases clipped from V and 6 bases from J, the junction kept 24 bases outside the gene matches. The CDR3 loop spans 19 amino acids. General study points: There was a bias toward anti-spike CD8 responses in VDJdb matching, which missed private and CD4 specificities.

The source material was whole blood, sampled at baseline. This clonotype was sampled from an adult who was a healthcare worker with PCR-confirmed SARS-CoV-2 infection or an uninfected control (not recorded which). The gene calls are TRBV10-3 and TRBJ2-1; 8 bases map to TRBD1. For the CDR3, the DNA is TGTGCCATCGGCCGGATTCCCCCGGGGGTCAGGGGGCGAAGCAATGAGCAGTTCTTC. Translated: CAIGRIPPGVRGRSNEQFF.